One sample yielded the 13 T cell receptor beta chains listed below, sequenced in a study of T cells after yellow fever vaccination. TCRdb ran MiXCR on the 5' RACE reads and lists one entry per CDR3 protein. The sample holds some 320,000 distinct CDR3 sequences, approximately 4% seen once. Source: PBMCs, taken 5 days after the yellow fever booster vaccination. These receptors came from a young man who received the YFV17D yellow fever vaccine.

This clonotype was counted only a few times. The chain carries TRBV5-1 and TRBJ2-2; perhaps D is TRBD1 or TRBD2 (5 bases each). V was cut by 2 bases and J by 0 bases, with 8 bases left in between. This CDR3 comprises 15 residues. CDR1 is SGHRS, CDR2 YFSETQ, per germline. The CDR3 DNA reads TGCGCCAGCAGCTTCCCGGGACCGAACACCGGGGAGCTGTTTTTT. Protein: CASSFPGPNTGELFF.

CDR3 in DNA: TGTGCCAGCAGTTACGACACTAGCGGGGGCAACACCGGGGAGCTGTTTTTT. It translates to CASSYDTSGGNTGELFF. The rearrangement uses TRBV6-2 or TRBV6-3 and TRBJ2-2; TRBD2 matches at 11 bases. Germline V CDR1 and CDR2: MNHEY, SVGEGT. Germline trimming cut 2 bases from V and 2 bases from J; bases unmatched to any gene: 4. The CDR3 spans 17 residues.

This chain uses TRBV9 with TRBJ2-1; weak D call: TRBD2 (6 bases). Germline loops: CDR1 SGDLS, CDR2 YYNGEE. Trimming took off 5 bases at V and 3 bases at J, with 12 bases between the two ends. The CDR3 is made up of 14 amino acids. The CDR3 bases are TGTGCCAGCAGTCCCGGAGGGGACTACAATGAGCAGTTCTTC. Its translation is CASSPGGDYNEQFF. The complete variable domain, with remaining parts taken from reference TRBV9 and TRBJ2-1, reads DSGVTQTPKHLITATGQRVTLRCSPRSGDLSVYWYQQSLDQGLQFLIQYYNGEERAKGNILERFSAQQFPDLHSELNLSSLELGDSALYFCASSPGGDYNEQFFGPGTRLTVL.

CDR3 sequence (DNA): TGTGCCAGCAGCCAAGTCTTTCTGAACACTGAAGCTTTCTTT. It yields the protein CASSQVFLNTEAFF. This chain links TRBV4-2 with TRBJ1-1; D call uncertain. Looked up from germline, CDR1 is LGHNA and CDR2 is YNFKEQ. This CDR3 contains 14 residues. V was pared by 1 base and J by 0 bases, with 6 bases between.

This clonotype was seen ten or more times. This chain's CDR3 is CATSDKGQSSYNEQFF. The CDR3 region has the DNA TGTGCCACCAGTGACAAGGGACAGAGCTCCTACAATGAGCAGTTCTTC. This chain joins TRBV24-1 and TRBJ2-1, with 7 bases lining up with TRBD1. With V trimmed by 4 bases and J by 0 bases, 5 bases remained unmatched. The CDR3 spans 16 residues. Germline values: CDR1 KGHDR, CDR2 SFDVKD.

The J gene is TRBJ1-5, the V gene TRBV15, with a weak D call TRBD1 (6 bases). Germline-derived CDR1 and CDR2 are LNHNV and YYDKDF (reference sequence). The CDR3 runs 14 residues. Trimming took 1 base from V and 6 from J, leaving 10 bases between them. The CDR3 DNA reads TGTGCCACCAGCAGAGCTAGGGGGACTCAGCCCCAGCATTTT. This codes for CATSRARGTQPQHF.

The sample holds a few counts of this clonotype. The V and J genes are TRBV29-1 and TRBJ2-2, with 12 bases that match TRBD2. Germline CDR1 is SQVTM and CDR2 is ANQGSEA. V was pared by 1 base and J by 8 bases, with 14 bases of the junction left unmatched. The CDR3 has 18 residues. The DNA of the CDR3 is TGCAGCGTTGAAGTGCGAACTAGCGGGGGGAATCCCATAGGGGAGCTGTTTTTT. Amino acids: CSVEVRTSGGNPIGELFF.

In its sample, this clonotype was seen many times. The V gene is TRBV7-9, the J gene TRBJ1-4; 8 bases are shared with TRBD1. The CDR3 totals 13 residues. With 6 bases clipped from V and 7 bases from J, the junction kept 4 bases outside the gene matches. In germline, CDR1 is SEHNR, CDR2 FQNEAQ (reference sequence). Written as DNA, the CDR3 is TGTGCCAGCAGTGGACAGGGCGGTGAAAAACTGTTTTTT. Translation gives CASSGQGGEKLFF. Complete variable domain (other parts from reference TRBV7-9 and TRBJ1-4): DTGVSQNPRHKITKRGQNVTFRCDPISEHNRLYWYRQTLGQGPEFLTYFQNEAQLEKSRLLSDRFSAERPKGSFSTLEIQRTEQGDSAMYLCASSGQGGEKLFFGSGTQLSVL.

The V gene is TRBV15, the J gene TRBJ1-2; D is possibly TRBD1 (6 bases). Looked up from germline, CDR1 is LNHNV and CDR2 is YYDKDF (reference sequence). The CDR3 covers 13 residues. The V gene lost 7 bases and the J gene lost 2 bases, with 11 bases spanning the gap. CDR3 DNA: TGTGCCACCACCCAGGACAGAAACTATGGCTACACCTTC. Amino acids: CATTQDRNYGYTF. Looking up the rest from reference TRBV15 and TRBJ1-2 gives the full variable domain: DAMVIQNPRYQVTQFGKPVTLSCSQTLNHNVMYWYQQKSSQAPKLLFHYYDKDFNNEADTPDNFQSRRPNTSFCFLDIRSPGLGDTAMYLCATTQDRNYGYTFGSGTRLTVV.

The chain uses TRBV18 and TRBJ2-1; no definite D call. Germline V gene sequence: CDR1 KGHSH, CDR2 LQKENI. V lost 2 bases and J 5 bases, leaving 4 bases between the germline ends. This CDR3 contains 12 residues. DNA of the CDR3: TGTGCCAGCTCACCATTGGACAATGAGCAGTTCTTC. It is translated as CASSPLDNEQFF.

This clonotype has only a few counts. V and J are TRBV6-2 or TRBV6-3 and TRBJ2-3; TRBD1 might be the D (6 bases). V lost 6 bases and J 6 bases, leaving 13 bases between the germline ends. The CDR3 is 13 residues long. Germline V gives CDR1 MNHEY, CDR2 SVGEGT. As DNA, the CDR3 is TGTGCCAGCAGGTCGGCAGACAGGGATACGCAGTATTTT. It translates to CASRSADRDTQYF.

This clonotype appeared a few times. The gene calls are TRBV5-1 and TRBJ2-7, with TRBD2 identical over 12 bases. This CDR3 contains 17 residues. After removal of 0 bases from V and 0 bases from J, the junction contained 4 bases not matched to a gene. Germline CDR1 and CDR2: SGHRS and YFSETQ. The CDR3 DNA reads as TGCGCCAGCAGCTTGGAACTAGCGGGGGGCACCTCCTACGAGCAGTACTTC. This sequence encodes CASSLELAGGTSYEQYF.

This chain uses TRBV6-5 with TRBJ2-3; 7 bases match TRBD1. Germline assignment: CDR1 MNHEY and CDR2 SVGAGI. The CDR3 spans 15 residues. V lost 2 bases and J lost 4; bases outside the gene matches: 6. In DNA form, the CDR3 reads TGTGCCAGCAGTTACGGGACAGATTTTCCAGATACGCAGTATTTT. Translating it yields CASSYGTDFPDTQYF.